The next 9 T cell receptor beta chains were all read from a single sample in a study of blood T cell repertoires in COVID-19. TCRdb's table, derived via immunoSEQ multiplex PCR, lists solely in-frame clones and lacks some. The data contain 310,000 or so clones, more than 70% of them singletons. Material: peripheral blood. The receptors derive from a woman in her 30s with COVID-19, enrolled during active disease.

The genes are TRBV7-8 and TRBJ2-1; 9 bases are a match to TRBD1. The CDR3 is 16 amino acids. Looked up from germline, CDR1 is SGHVS and CDR2 is FQNEAQ. The V gene end was trimmed by 2 bases and the J gene end by 6 bases; junction bases not matched to a gene: 8. The CDR3, as DNA: TGTGCCAGCAGCTTATTCCGGGACAGGGCCCTCAATGAGCAGTTCTTC. Its translation is CASSLFRDRALNEQFF.

This clone came up a few times. The chain employs TRBV15 and TRBJ2-1, with 10 bases that match TRBD2. Germline V lookup: CDR1 LNHNV, CDR2 YYDKDF (reference sequence). The CDR3 extends over 16 amino acids. V gave up 1 base and J gave up 0 bases; unmatched junction bases: 0. The CDR3 loop is CATSRVAGGSYNEQFF. The CDR3 region has the DNA TGTGCCACCAGCAGAGTAGCGGGAGGCTCCTACAATGAGCAGTTCTTC.

V gene TRBV7-8 combines with J gene TRBJ2-3; 10 bases align to TRBD2. Trimming at V came to 5 bases and at J to 5 bases, leaving 10 bases not matched to a gene. The CDR3 runs to 16 residues. The germline gives CDR1 SGHVS, CDR2 FQNEAQ. The CDR3, as DNA: TGTGCCAGCAGCCCGAATAGCGGGAGGAGAATAGATACGCAGTATTTT. Residues: CASSPNSGRRIDTQYF.

This clone was recorded once. The CDR3 loop reads CAIKGRDRGYEQYF. The CDR3 DNA follows: TGTGCCATCAAGGGTCGGGACAGGGGCTACGAGCAGTACTTC. V gene TRBV2 combines with J gene TRBJ2-7, with TRBD1 identical over 10 bases. Unmatched junction bases numbered 9, after V lost 10 bases and J lost 3 bases. Per germline, CDR1 SNHLY and CDR2 FYNNEI. CDR3 size: 14 residues.

The V and J genes are TRBV7-3 and TRBJ2-3; TRBD2 matches at 9 bases. Germline trimming cut 2 bases from V and 5 bases from J; bases unmatched to any gene: 8. The CDR3 has 16 amino acids. Germline lookup yields CDR1 SGHTA and CDR2 FQGTGA. The CDR3 spells CASSLQGGRGIDTQYF. The CDR3 bases are TGTGCCAGCAGCTTACAGGGCGGGAGGGGGATAGATACGCAGTATTTT.

The chain is built from TRBV6-5 and TRBJ2-3, with TRBD1 as a possible D gene (7 bases). This CDR3 is 14 amino acids long. CDR1 and CDR2 (germline): MNHEY, SVGAGI. With 7 bases removed from V and 4 bases from J, the gap between germline ends came to 15 bases. CDR3 sequence: CASKTGEVADTQYF. For the CDR3, the DNA is TGTGCCAGCAAAACAGGGGAGGTTGCAGATACGCAGTATTTT.

The chain couples TRBV2 to TRBJ2-7, with 7 bases lining up with TRBD2. This CDR3 contains 16 residues. Germline CDR1 reads SNHLY; CDR2 reads FYNNEI. The J segment lost 0 bases and the V segment lost 2 bases, leaving 7 bases of the junction unmatched. The CDR3 DNA reads TGTGCCAGCAGTGAAAGGTGGGGGGGGAGCTCCTACGAGCAGTACTTC. Protein sequence: CASSERWGGSSYEQYF.

As concerns this clone: At one end, the junction sequence differs from germline, possibly due to a read error. V usage is TRBV6-1 and J usage is TRBJ2-1, with 12 bases that match TRBD2. Germline V gene data show CDR1 as MNHNS and CDR2 as SASEGT. The CDR3 length is 16 residues. CDR3 loop: CASTELAGGLRNEQFF. CDR3 in DNA: TGTGCCAGCACTGAACTAGCGGGAGGCCTGAGGAATGAGCAGTTCTTC.

The chain joins TRBV7-8 to TRBJ2-2; 8 positions match TRBD2. J gave up 3 bases and V 4 bases, and 16 bases lay outside the gene matches. CDR3 length equals 19 residues. CDR1 and CDR2 from the germline V gene are SGHVS and FQNEAQ. The CDR3 nucleotides read TGTGCCAGCAGCTCTACAGGACTAGCAGACTTGCAAGACACCGGGGAGCTGTTTTTT. It encodes CASSSTGLADLQDTGELFF.